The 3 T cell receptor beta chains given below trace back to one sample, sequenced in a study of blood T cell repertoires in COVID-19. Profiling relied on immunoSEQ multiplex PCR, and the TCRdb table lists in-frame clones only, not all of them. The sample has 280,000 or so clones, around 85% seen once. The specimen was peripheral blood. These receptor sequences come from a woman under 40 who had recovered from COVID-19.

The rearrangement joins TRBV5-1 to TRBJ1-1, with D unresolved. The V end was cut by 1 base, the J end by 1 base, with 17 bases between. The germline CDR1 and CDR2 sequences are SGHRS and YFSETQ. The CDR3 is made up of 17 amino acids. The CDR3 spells CASSLFRAREANTEAFF. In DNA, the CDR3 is TGCGCCAGCAGCTTGTTCCGCGCGAGGGAAGCGAACACTGAAGCTTTCTTT.

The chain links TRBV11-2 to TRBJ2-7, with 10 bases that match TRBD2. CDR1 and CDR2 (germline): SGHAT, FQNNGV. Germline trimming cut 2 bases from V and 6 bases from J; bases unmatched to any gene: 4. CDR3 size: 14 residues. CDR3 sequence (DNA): TGTGCCAGCAGCTTAAATCTAGCGGGAGCCGAGCAGTACTTC. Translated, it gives CASSLNLAGAEQYF.

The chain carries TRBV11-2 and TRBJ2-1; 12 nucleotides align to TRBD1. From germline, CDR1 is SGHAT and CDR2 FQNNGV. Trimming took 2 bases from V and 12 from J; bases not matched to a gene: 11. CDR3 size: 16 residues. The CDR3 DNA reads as TGTGCCAGCAGCTTACAGGGGACAGGGGGCCGCCGGAGGCAGTTCTTC. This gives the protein CASSLQGTGGRRRQFF.